This is a list of T cell receptor beta chains from one sample in a study of identical twins. One entry per CDR3 protein results from TCRdb running MiXCR on the 5' RACE reads. The sample includes under 300,000 distinct CDR3 sequences, about 14% of them seen just once. The sequenced sample consisted of memory (CD45RO+) T cells sorted from blood. These TCRs come from a woman between 18 and 29 years old in good health. Both conserved end residues are part of each CDR3. The D gene is left open where the match is weak. The size of a clone is reported for some rows only, either as once, few or many, or as a class for expanded clones.

J | V | D | size | CDR3 | DNA
TRBJ2-4 | TRBV20-1 | - | many | CSAIGLAKNIQYF | TGCAGTGCTATCGGACTAGCCAAAAACATTCAGTACTTC
TRBJ2-5 | TRBV5-1 | - | few | CASSWAQALQETQYF | TGCGCCAGCAGCTGGGCACAGGCCCTCCAAGAGACCCAGTACTTC
TRBJ1-6 | TRBV7-9 | TRBD1 | few | CASSLGQHNSPLHF | TGTGCCAGCAGTTTGGGACAGCATAATTCACCCCTCCACTTT
TRBJ2-1 | TRBV6-2/TRBV6-3 | - | - | CAGSRVRIASYNEQFF | TGTGCCGGGTCTAGGGTCAGAATAGCCTCCTACAATGAGCAGTTCTTC
TRBJ2-2 | TRBV11-2 | - | - | CASSSRANGELFF | TGTGCCAGCAGCTCCCGGGCGAACGGGGAGCTGTTTTTT
TRBJ1-1 | TRBV29-1 | - | many | CSAPTGTNTEAFF | TGCAGCGCACCTACAGGGACGAACACTGAAGCTTTCTTT
TRBJ2-5 | TRBV18 | TRBD2 | - | CASSPYSGYQETQYF | TGTGCCAGCTCACCTTATAGCGGGTACCAAGAGACCCAGTACTTC
TRBJ2-5 | TRBV18 | - | - | CASSSQGTETQYF | TGTGCCAGCTCATCCCAGGGGACGGAGACCCAGTACTTC
TRBJ1-1 | TRBV11-3 | - | - | CASSLGSGLNTEAFF | TGTGCCAGCAGCCTCGGGTCGGGCTTGAACACTGAAGCTTTCTTT
TRBJ1-1 | TRBV3-1 | - | - | CASGPHREGGEAFF | TGTGCCAGCGGCCCCCACAGGGAGGGAGGTGAAGCTTTCTTT
TRBJ2-7 | TRBV20-1 | - | few | CSAATSRSYEQYF | TGCAGTGCCGCTACCAGCAGATCCTACGAGCAGTACTTC
TRBJ1-3 | TRBV6-1 | TRBD1 | - | CASRPTGGTGNTIYF | TGTGCCAGCAGACCTACAGGGGGCACAGGAAACACCATATATTTT
TRBJ2-1 | TRBV11-2 | - | - | CASSLDGTGRFF | TGTGCCAGCAGCTTAGATGGGACTGGACGGTTCTTC
TRBJ1-1 | TRBV5-1 | - | few | CASSTTRPGDTEAFF | TGCGCCAGCAGCACCACTCGTCCCGGGGACACTGAAGCTTTCTTT
TRBJ1-2 | TRBV6-1 | - | - | CASIRAGTNYGYTF | TGTGCCAGCATTCGGGCAGGGACAAACTATGGCTACACCTTC
TRBJ2-1 | TRBV7-2 | - | - | CASSPPSHNEQFF | TGTGCCAGCAGCCCCCCTTCACACAATGAGCAGTTCTTC
TRBJ1-4 | TRBV12-3/TRBV12-4 | - | few | CASSGSPGANEKLFF | TGTGCCAGCAGTGGGTCGCCCGGGGCTAATGAAAAACTGTTTTTT
TRBJ1-1 | TRBV6-2/TRBV6-3 | - | few | CASSYSFPDTEAFF | TGTGCCAGCAGTTACTCATTCCCGGACACTGAAGCTTTCTTT
TRBJ2-1 | TRBV5-5 | - | many | CASNPRSSSYNEQFF | TGTGCCAGCAATCCTAGATCCAGCTCCTACAATGAGCAGTTCTTC
TRBJ2-5 | TRBV6-1 | - | - | CASSEALSNRDWRKTQYF | TGTGCCAGCAGTGAAGCCCTCTCCAACAGGGACTGGAGGAAGACCCAGTACTTC
TRBJ1-4 | TRBV12-3/TRBV12-4 | - | many | CARLDPGEGEKLFF | TGTGCCAGACTTGACCCGGGGGAGGGTGAAAAACTGTTTTTT
TRBJ1-2 | TRBV4-3 | TRBD1 | few | CASSRGTQGHYGYTF | TGCGCCAGCAGCCGCGGAACACAGGGGCACTATGGCTACACCTTC
TRBJ1-6 | TRBV6-4 | - | - | CASSDSGSPLHF | TGTGCCAGCAGTGACTCGGGTTCACCCCTCCACTTT
TRBJ2-5 | TRBV15 | - | few | CATSRGLSGIQETQYF | TGTGCCACCAGCAGAGGCCTATCGGGGATTCAAGAGACCCAGTACTTC
TRBJ2-6 | TRBV7-8 | - | few | CASSLDPQKSNVLTF | TGTGCCAGCAGCTTAGACCCTCAGAAGTCCAACGTCCTGACTTTC
TRBJ1-6 | TRBV14 | - | - | CASRQQDSPLHF | TGTGCCAGCAGACAACAGGATTCACCCCTCCACTTT
TRBJ2-3 | TRBV27 | - | many | CASRPTGWDTDTQYF | TGTGCCAGCAGACCTACAGGGTGGGACACAGATACGCAGTATTTT
TRBJ2-3 | TRBV6-2/TRBV6-3 | TRBD2 | - | CASSSWGGSTDTQYF | TGTGCCAGCAGTTCGTGGGGGGGGAGCACAGATACGCAGTATTTT
TRBJ2-7 | TRBV12-3/TRBV12-4 | - | - | CASSTTTGTEQYF | TGTGCCAGCAGTACGACTACAGGGACCGAGCAGTACTTC
TRBJ1-1 | TRBV13 | - | many | CASSLSHPTEAFF | TGTGCCAGCAGCTTATCCCATCCCACTGAAGCTTTCTTT
TRBJ2-7 | TRBV7-6 | TRBD2 | many | CASSPRLADSYEQYF | TGTGCCAGCAGCCCCCGACTAGCGGACTCCTACGAGCAGTACTTC
TRBJ1-5 | TRBV12-3/TRBV12-4 | - | - | CASSLQGHSNQPQHF | TGTGCCAGCAGCCTACAGGGACATAGCAATCAGCCCCAGCATTTT
TRBJ2-5 | TRBV10-3 | TRBD2 | - | CAISPGLQETQYF | TGTGCCATCAGTCCGGGACTACAAGAGACCCAGTACTTC
TRBJ2-1 | TRBV28 | - | - | CASKTAGFWNEQFF | TGTGCCAGCAAAACAGCCGGCTTCTGGAATGAGCAGTTCTTC
TRBJ1-4 | TRBV5-4 | TRBD1 | - | CASSSLSGTGGQKLFF | TGTGCCAGCAGCTCACTATCCGGGACAGGGGGCCAAAAACTGTTTTTT
TRBJ2-7 | TRBV6-5 | - | few | CASSYSLVAAAEQYF | TGTGCCAGCAGTTACTCTCTGGTGGCGGCCGCCGAGCAGTACTTC
TRBJ2-1 | TRBV2 | - | many | CASIRGVDNEQFF | TGTGCCAGCATTAGGGGAGTCGACAATGAGCAGTTCTTC